A selection of T cell receptor beta chains follows, all from one sample in a study of spatial heterogeneity in lung cancer. Each CDR3 protein is one row after TCRdb ran MiXCR on the 5' RACE reads. This table holds 82,000 or so distinct CDR3 sequences, around an eighth found once. The sample in question was PBMCs, obtained at surgery. The receptor source for this set is a male donor with early-stage non-small cell lung cancer. CDR3s include the opening cysteine and the closing phenylalanine or tryptophan. D genes are given only for firm matches. Size tells how often a clone was seen (once, few, many) or the class of an expanded clone, and some rows leave it out.

DNA	CDR3	D	V	J	size
TGTGCCAGCAGGGACAGGAGGGAGACCCAGTACTTC	CASRDRRETQYF	TRBD1	TRBV2	TRBJ2-5	NA
TGCAGCGTGTGGGACTCGGGAGAGACCCAGTACTTC	CSVWDSGETQYF	NA	TRBV29-1	TRBJ2-5	many
TGCGCCAGCAGCTTAGGCCAGGGAAACTATGGCTACACCTTC	CASSLGQGNYGYTF	NA	TRBV5-1	TRBJ1-2	many
TGCAGCGTTCAGGGTTCAGGGTCCCACGAGCAGTACTTC	CSVQGSGSHEQYF	NA	TRBV29-1	TRBJ2-7	NA
TGCAGTGCTAGAGATCAACAGGGAGGCTACGAGCAGTACTTC	CSARDQQGGYEQYF	NA	TRBV20-1	TRBJ2-7	NA
TGTGCCATCACCCGCGACAGCAATGGTAACTATGGCTACACCTTC	CAITRDSNGNYGYTF	NA	TRBV10-3	TRBJ1-2	NA
TGCAGCGTTAAAGAAAATGAGGGGCCGAACACCGGGGAGCTGTTTTTT	CSVKENEGPNTGELFF	NA	TRBV29-1	TRBJ2-2	NA
TGTGCCAGCAGTCGGGAGCAAAATGAAAAACTGTTTTTT	CASSREQNEKLFF	NA	TRBV13	TRBJ1-4	many
TGCAGTGCTAGCGGGACAGCTCATGGCTACACCTTC	CSASGTAHGYTF	TRBD1	TRBV20-1	TRBJ1-2	NA
TGTGCCAGCAGCTGGAGGGATCAAGAGACCCAGTACTTC	CASSWRDQETQYF	NA	TRBV5-6	TRBJ2-5	few
TGTGCCAGCAGCCCCGGCGGGAACAATGAGCAGTTCTTC	CASSPGGNNEQFF	NA	TRBV7-3	TRBJ2-1	few
TGTGCCACCAGCAGAGCGGAGGGGCAGGGAAGAGGCCAAGAGACCCAGTACTTC	CATSRAEGQGRGQETQYF	NA	TRBV15	TRBJ2-5	once
TGCGCCAGCAGCTCGGGACAGGGCGGTGAAAAACTGTTTTTT	CASSSGQGGEKLFF	TRBD1	TRBV5-1	TRBJ1-4	many
TGTGCCAGCAGCCAAGATCCAATTGACAGGCAGTTCTTC	CASSQDPIDRQFF	NA	TRBV3-1	TRBJ2-1	many
TGTGCCAGCAGTGGGGACAGTTCGGTATATGGCTACACCTTC	CASSGDSSVYGYTF	TRBD1	TRBV6-1	TRBJ1-2	few
TGTGCCAGCAGCCAAGATCACCCGAATTCACCCCTCCACTTT	CASSQDHPNSPLHF	NA	TRBV14	TRBJ1-6	few
TGCGCCAGCAGCTTGGCCGGCTCCAGCTCCTACGAGCAGTACTTC	CASSLAGSSSYEQYF	NA	TRBV5-1	TRBJ2-7	many
TGTGCCAGCAGCTTAAACAGGCTCGTTGGACCCCTCCACTTT	CASSLNRLVGPLHF	NA	TRBV7-9	TRBJ1-6	many
TGTGCCAGTAGTCCGACGGGACTAGCGGATCAAGAGACCCAGTACTTC	CASSPTGLADQETQYF	TRBD2	TRBV19	TRBJ2-5	few
TGTGCCAGCAGCCCGCCGAGAGTTGGGGTAGATACGCAGTATTTT	CASSPPRVGVDTQYF	NA	TRBV12-3/TRBV12-4	TRBJ2-3	many
TGCAGCGTTGACGGACAGGGGGCGAGGACTGAAGCTTTCTTT	CSVDGQGARTEAFF	TRBD1	TRBV29-1	TRBJ1-1	few
TGTGCCAGCAGCTCTGAAACAGGGGCTGGCTACGAGCAGTACTTC	CASSSETGAGYEQYF	TRBD1	TRBV7-2	TRBJ2-7	NA
TGTGCCAGCAGCCTAGACAGGGGGCGGGACGCAGATACGCAGTATTTT	CASSLDRGRDADTQYF	TRBD1	TRBV7-2	TRBJ2-3	many
TGCGCCAGCAGGGGATCGGGCTGGCAGTTCTTC	CASRGSGWQFF	NA	TRBV5-1	TRBJ2-1	NA
TGCAGTGCTAGATCCGGGACCGAACTCCGGGAGACCCAGTACTTC	CSARSGTELRETQYF	NA	TRBV20-1	TRBJ2-5	NA
TGTGCCAGCAGTCAGCGGGACAGCTCTGGAAACACCATATATTTT	CASSQRDSSGNTIYF	TRBD1	TRBV6-5	TRBJ1-3	many
TGTGCCATCGGTTTACTCGGGGTCCCGACAGATACGCAGTATTTT	CAIGLLGVPTDTQYF	NA	TRBV6-6	TRBJ2-3	NA
TGTGCCATCAGAGAGGACAGGGGGGAAGAGACCCAGTACTTC	CAIREDRGEETQYF	TRBD1	TRBV10-3	TRBJ2-5	NA
TGTGCCAGCAGCCCCGGACTACAGTGGGGGTATCAGCCCCAGCATTTT	CASSPGLQWGYQPQHF	NA	TRBV3-1	TRBJ1-5	few